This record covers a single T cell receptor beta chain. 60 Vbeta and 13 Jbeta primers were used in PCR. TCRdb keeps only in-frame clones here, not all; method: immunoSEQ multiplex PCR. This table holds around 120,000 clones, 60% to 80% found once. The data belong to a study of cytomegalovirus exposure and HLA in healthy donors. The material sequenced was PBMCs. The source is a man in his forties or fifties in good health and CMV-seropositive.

CDR3 bases: TGCGCCAGCAGCCAAGATTCGACAGGGCGCTCTGGAAACACCATATATTTT. This translates into CASSQDSTGRSGNTIYF. The chain uses TRBV4-3 and TRBJ1-3, with 7 nucleotides matching TRBD1. Trimming cost V 0 bases and J 0 bases; bases outside gene matches: 5. CDR1 and CDR2 (germline): LGHNA, YSLEER. CDR3 length equals 17 residues.